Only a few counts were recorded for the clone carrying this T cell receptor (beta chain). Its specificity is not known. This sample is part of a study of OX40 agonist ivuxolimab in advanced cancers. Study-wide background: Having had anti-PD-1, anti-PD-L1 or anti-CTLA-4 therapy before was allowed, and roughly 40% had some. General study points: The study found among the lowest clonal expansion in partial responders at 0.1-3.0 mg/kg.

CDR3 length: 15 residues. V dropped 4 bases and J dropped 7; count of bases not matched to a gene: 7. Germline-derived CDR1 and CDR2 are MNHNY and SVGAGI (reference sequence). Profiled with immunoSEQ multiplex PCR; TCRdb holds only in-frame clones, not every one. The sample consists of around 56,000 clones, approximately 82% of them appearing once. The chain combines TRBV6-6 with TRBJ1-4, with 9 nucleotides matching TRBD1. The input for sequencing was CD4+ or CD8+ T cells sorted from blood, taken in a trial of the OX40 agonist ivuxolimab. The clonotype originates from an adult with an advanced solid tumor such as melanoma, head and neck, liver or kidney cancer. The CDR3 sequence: CASSLAGTGSEKLFF. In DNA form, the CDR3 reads TGTGCCAGCAGTTTGGCCGGGACAGGGTCTGAAAAACTGTTTTTT.